In this sample, the clone carrying this T cell receptor beta chain is medium-sized. No antigen is known for it. The QIAseq Immune Repertoire TCR panel built the libraries from around 15 ng of total RNA. TCRdb reprocessed the reads via MiXCR and lists one record per CDR3 protein. This sample has hundreds of distinct CDR3 sequences, with roughly 5.8% found just once. Sorting of live CD3+CD8+TCRalphabeta+ cells by PD-1 and/or TIGIT gave four subsets. This specimen comes from a study of circulating CD8 cells and anti-PD-1 response in melanoma. Study results and caveats: Diversity ranked highest in DNEG and lowest in TIGIT subsets. At M1, fewer than 8% of TRB clonotypes appeared in multiple subsets.

Trimming left V 0 bases short and J 1 base short, with 16 bases between. The CDR3 is made up of 19 amino acids. Germline V CDR1 and CDR2: LNHDA, SQIVND (reference sequence). The chain joins TRBV19 to TRBJ1-6; possibly TRBD1 for D (5 bases). The source was CD8+ T cells from PBMCs, collected at baseline or after one month of anti-PD-1 therapy (not recorded which). This TCR came from a human donor with melanoma. Here the CDR3 DNA reads TGTGCCAGTAGTATAGAAGGCGACAGCATCTCATCCTATAATTCACCCCTCCACTTT. This gives the protein CASSIEGDSISSYNSPLHF.